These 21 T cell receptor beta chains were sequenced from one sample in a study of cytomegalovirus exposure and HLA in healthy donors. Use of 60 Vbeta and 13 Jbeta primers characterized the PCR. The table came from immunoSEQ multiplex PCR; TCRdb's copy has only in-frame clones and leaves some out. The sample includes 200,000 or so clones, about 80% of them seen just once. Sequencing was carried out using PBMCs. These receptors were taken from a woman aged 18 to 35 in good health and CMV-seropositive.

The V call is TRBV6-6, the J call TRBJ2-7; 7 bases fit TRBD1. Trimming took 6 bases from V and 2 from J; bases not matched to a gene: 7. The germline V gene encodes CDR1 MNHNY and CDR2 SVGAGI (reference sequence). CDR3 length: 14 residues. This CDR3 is CASRYGDSAYEQYF. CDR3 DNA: TGTGCCAGCAGGTACGGGGACAGCGCCTACGAGCAGTACTTC.

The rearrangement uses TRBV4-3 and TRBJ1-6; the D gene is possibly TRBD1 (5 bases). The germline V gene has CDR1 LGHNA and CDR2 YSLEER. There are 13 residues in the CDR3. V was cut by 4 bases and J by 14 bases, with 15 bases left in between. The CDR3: CASSPHPGSSLHF. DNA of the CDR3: TGCGCCAGCAGCCCCCACCCAGGGTCATCCCTCCACTTT.

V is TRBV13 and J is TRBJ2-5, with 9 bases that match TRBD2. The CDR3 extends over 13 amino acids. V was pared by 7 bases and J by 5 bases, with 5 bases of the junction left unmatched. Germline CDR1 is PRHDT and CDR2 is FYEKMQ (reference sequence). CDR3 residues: CASNAGGQETQYF. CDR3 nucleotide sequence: TGTGCCAGCAACGCGGGGGGGCAGGAGACCCAGTACTTC.

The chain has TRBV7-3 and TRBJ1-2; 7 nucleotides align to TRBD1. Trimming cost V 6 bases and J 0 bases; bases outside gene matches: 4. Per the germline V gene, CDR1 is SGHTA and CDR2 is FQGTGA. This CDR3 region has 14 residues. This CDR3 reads CASSKGQTNYGYTF. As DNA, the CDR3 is TGTGCCAGCAGTAAGGGACAGACTAACTATGGCTACACCTTC.

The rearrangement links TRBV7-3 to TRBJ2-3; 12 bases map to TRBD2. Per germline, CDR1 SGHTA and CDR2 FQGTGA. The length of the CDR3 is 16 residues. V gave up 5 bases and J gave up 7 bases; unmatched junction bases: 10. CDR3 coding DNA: TGTGCCAGCAGCCCCGCGGCTAGCGGGGGGGCCCATACGCAGTATTTT. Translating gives CASSPAASGGAHTQYF.

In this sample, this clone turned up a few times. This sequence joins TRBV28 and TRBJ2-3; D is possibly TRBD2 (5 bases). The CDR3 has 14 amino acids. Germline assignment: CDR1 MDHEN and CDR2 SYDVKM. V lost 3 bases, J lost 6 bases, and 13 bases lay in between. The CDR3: CASSFSVNSDTQYF. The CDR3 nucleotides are TGTGCCAGCAGTTTTAGCGTGAATTCCGATACGCAGTATTTT.

The CDR3 loop reads CASSLETRGTVSDDEQYF. The CDR3 bases are TGTGCCAGCAGCTTAGAAACGCGAGGGACAGTTTCTGATGACGAGCAGTACTTC. This chain joins TRBV11-2 and TRBJ2-7; 7 positions agree with TRBD1. The CDR3 extends over 18 amino acids. Germline V gene data show CDR1 as SGHAT and CDR2 as FQNNGV. The V and J ends lost 0 bases and 5 bases, in that order; junction bases with no gene match: 16.

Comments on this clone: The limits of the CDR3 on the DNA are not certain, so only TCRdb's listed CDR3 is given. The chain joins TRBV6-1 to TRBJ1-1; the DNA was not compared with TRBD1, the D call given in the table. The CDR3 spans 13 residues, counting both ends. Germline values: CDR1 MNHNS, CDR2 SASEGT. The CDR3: CASQVSLNTEAFF.

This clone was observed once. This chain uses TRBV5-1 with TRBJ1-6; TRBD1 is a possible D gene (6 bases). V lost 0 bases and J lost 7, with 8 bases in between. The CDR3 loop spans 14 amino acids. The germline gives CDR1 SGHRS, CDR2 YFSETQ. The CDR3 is CASSLEGGNSPLHF. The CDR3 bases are TGCGCCAGCAGCTTGGAGGGGGGGAATTCACCCCTCCACTTT.

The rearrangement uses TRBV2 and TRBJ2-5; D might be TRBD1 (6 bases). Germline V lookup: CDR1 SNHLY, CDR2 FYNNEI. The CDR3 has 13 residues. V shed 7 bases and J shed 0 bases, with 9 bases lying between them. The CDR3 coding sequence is TGTGCCAGCACCACAGGGTACCAAGAGACCCAGTACTTC. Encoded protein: CASTTGYQETQYF.

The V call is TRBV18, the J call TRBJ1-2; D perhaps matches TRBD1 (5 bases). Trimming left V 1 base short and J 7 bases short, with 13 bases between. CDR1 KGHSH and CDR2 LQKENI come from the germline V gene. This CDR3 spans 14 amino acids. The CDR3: CASSPRGEATGYTF. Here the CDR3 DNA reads TGTGCCAGCTCACCACGGGGGGAGGCGACTGGCTACACCTTC.

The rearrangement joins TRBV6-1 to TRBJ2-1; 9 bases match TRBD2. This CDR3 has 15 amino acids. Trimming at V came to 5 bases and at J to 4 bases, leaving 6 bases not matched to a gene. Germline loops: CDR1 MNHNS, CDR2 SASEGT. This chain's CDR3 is CASSRTSEQYNEQFF. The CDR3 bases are TGTGCCAGCAGTCGGACTAGCGAACAATACAATGAGCAGTTCTTC.

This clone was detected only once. The CDR3 protein is CATSRAGVEFEAFF. CDR3 bases: TGTGCCACCAGCAGAGCCGGAGTGGAGTTCGAAGCTTTCTTT. This chain links TRBV15 with TRBJ1-1; D unclear. Germline CDR1 reads LNHNV; CDR2 reads YYDKDF (reference sequence). The CDR3 has 14 residues. V lost 1 base and J lost 8, with 14 bases in between.

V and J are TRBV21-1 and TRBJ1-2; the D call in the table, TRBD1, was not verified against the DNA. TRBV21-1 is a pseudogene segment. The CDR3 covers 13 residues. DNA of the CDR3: TGTGCCAGCAGCAAAGGGCAAAACTATGGCTACACCTTC. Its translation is CASSKGQNYGYTF.

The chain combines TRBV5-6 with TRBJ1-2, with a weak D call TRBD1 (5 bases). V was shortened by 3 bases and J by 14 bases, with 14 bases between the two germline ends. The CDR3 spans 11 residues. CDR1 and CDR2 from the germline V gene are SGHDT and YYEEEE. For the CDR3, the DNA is TGTGCCAGCAGCTCTAGACAGAGCATGACCTTC. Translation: CASSSRQSMTF.

The CDR3 loop reads CASSWRRTLQETQYF. In DNA form, the CDR3 reads TGTGCCAGCAGCTGGCGTCGGACTCTACAAGAGACCCAGTACTTC. The V and J genes are TRBV13 and TRBJ2-5, with D perhaps TRBD2 (5 bases). Germline assignment: CDR1 PRHDT and CDR2 FYEKMQ (reference sequence). The length of the CDR3 is 15 residues. Trimming took off 4 bases at V and 2 bases at J, with 14 bases between the two ends.

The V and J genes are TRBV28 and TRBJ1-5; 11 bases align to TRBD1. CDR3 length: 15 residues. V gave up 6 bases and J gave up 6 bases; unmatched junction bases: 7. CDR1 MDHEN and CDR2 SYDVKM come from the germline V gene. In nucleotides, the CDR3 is TGTGCCAGCAGGCAATGGACAGGGGGCCGTCAGCCCCAGCATTTT. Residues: CASRQWTGGRQPQHF. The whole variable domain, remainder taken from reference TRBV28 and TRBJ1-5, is DVKVTQSSRYLVKRTGEKVFLECVQDMDHENMFWYRQDPGLGLRLIYFSYDVKMKEKGDIPEGYSVSREKKERFSLILESASTNQTSMYLCASRQWTGGRQPQHFGDGTRLSIL.

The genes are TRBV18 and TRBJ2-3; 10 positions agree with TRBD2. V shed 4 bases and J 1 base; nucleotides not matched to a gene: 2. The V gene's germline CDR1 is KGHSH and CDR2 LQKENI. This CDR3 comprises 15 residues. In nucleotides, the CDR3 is TGTGCCAGCTCACTGCTAGCGGGGGGCACAGATACGCAGTATTTT. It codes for CASSLLAGGTDTQYF.

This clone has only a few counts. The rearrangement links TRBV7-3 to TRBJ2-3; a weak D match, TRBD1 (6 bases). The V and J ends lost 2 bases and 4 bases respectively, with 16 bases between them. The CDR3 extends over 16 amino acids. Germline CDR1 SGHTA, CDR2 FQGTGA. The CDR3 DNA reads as TGTGCCAGCAGCTTAGTAGGCAGGGGAGTCGCAGATACGCAGTATTTT. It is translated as CASSLVGRGVADTQYF.

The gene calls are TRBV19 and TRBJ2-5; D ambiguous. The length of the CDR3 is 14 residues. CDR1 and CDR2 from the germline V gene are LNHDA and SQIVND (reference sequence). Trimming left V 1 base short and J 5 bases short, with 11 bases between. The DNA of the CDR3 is TGTGCCAGTAGTATAGTAGCCTTTAGCGAGACCCAGTACTTC. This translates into CASSIVAFSETQYF.

CDR3 loop: CASSFPPGGGRGNEQFF. The CDR3 nucleotides are TGTGCCAGTAGTTTCCCCCCAGGCGGGGGTAGGGGCAATGAGCAGTTCTTC. The chain links TRBV19 to TRBJ2-1; 7 bases match TRBD2. Per germline, CDR1 LNHDA and CDR2 SQIVND (reference sequence). J lost 6 bases, V lost 5 bases, and 16 bases had no gene match. This CDR3 has 17 amino acids. Looking up the rest from reference TRBV19 and TRBJ2-1 gives the full variable domain: DGGITQSPKYLFRKEGQNVTLSCEQNLNHDAMYWYRQDPGQGLRLIYYSQIVNDFQKGDIAEGYSVSREKKESFPLTVTSAQKNPTAFYLCASSFPPGGGRGNEQFFGPGTRLTVL.